This TCR beta chain stems from a study of vaccination effects on CD4 cells after COVID-19. Study details: The post-vaccine samples were taken, at the median, 72 days after the second dose. Findings and caveats of the study: For convalescents, most of the spike-reactive clones seen post-vaccine were new vaccine-induced clones.

About this clone: Its target is not known.

In germline, CDR1 is SGHAT, CDR2 FQNNGV. CDR3 length: 17 amino acids. V was cut by 1 base and J by 0 bases, with 13 bases left in between. Sequenced by immunoSEQ multiplex PCR; TCRdb stores in-frame clones only, minus some. Here the sample spans 40,000 to 45,000 clones, over 65% being singletons. Investigators separated out CD4+ T cells once around nine days of culture had passed. Infection with SARS-CoV-2 occurred in the person between March and December 2020, and PCR confirmed it. Two-dose BNT162b2 or mRNA-1273 vaccination was given to participants. A half-volume exchange with IL-2 medium occurred on days 3 and 7.

This receptor was taken from a human donor who had a prior SARS-CoV-2 infection. The chain carries TRBV11-2 and TRBJ1-5, with D perhaps TRBD1 (5 bases). This sample comprised CD4+ T cells from PBMCs cultured without peptide, obtained after COVID-19 vaccination. This CDR3 reads CASSLGVGTYSNQPQHF. The CDR3 DNA reads TGTGCCAGCAGCTTAGGGGTAGGGACCTATAGCAATCAGCCCCAGCATTTT.